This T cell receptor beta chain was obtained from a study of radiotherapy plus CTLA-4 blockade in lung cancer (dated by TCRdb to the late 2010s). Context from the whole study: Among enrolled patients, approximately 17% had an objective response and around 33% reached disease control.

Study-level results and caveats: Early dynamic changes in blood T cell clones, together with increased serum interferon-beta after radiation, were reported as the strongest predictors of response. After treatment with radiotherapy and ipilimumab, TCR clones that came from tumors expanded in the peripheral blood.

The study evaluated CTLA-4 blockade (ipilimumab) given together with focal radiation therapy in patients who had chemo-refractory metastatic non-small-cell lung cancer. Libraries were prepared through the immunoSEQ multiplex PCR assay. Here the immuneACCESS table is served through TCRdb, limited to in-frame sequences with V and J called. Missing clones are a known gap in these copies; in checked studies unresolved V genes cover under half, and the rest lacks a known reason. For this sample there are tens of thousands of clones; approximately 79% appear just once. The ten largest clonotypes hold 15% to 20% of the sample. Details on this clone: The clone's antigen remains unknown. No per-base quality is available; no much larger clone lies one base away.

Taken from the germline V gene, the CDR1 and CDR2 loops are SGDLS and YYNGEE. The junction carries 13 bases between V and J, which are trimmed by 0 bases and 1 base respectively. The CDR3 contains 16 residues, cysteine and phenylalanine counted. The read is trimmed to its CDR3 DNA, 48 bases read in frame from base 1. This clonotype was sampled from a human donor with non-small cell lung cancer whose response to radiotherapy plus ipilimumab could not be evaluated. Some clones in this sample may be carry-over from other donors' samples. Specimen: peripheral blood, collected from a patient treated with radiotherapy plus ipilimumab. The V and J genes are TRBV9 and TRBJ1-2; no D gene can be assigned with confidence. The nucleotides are TGTGCCAGCAGCGTAGCTTGGGCGCCCCTTAACTATGGCTACACCTTC. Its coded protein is CASSVAWAPLNYGYTF.